This T cell receptor beta chain originates from a study of blood T cell repertoires in COVID-19. V shed 3 bases and J 6 bases; nucleotides not matched to a gene: 5. The CDR3 has 15 amino acids. Germline V gene data show CDR1 as LNHNV and CDR2 as YYDKDF (reference sequence). Some clones are missing from TCRdb's copy, which holds only in-frame ones; the method was immunoSEQ multiplex PCR. The profile shows about 340,000 clones, approximately 87% of them singletons. The specimen was peripheral blood. The chain joins TRBV15 to TRBJ2-3; TRBD2 matches 11 bases. This sequence was found in a woman between 50 and 59 years old with COVID-19, enrolled during active disease. Here the CDR3 reads CATSSGTSGPDTQYF. In nucleotides, the CDR3 is TGTGCCACCAGCAGTGGGACTAGCGGTCCGGATACGCAGTATTTT.